These T cell receptor beta chains were read from a single sample in a study of patients and donors after allogeneic stem cell transplantation. TCRdb independently ran MiXCR on the RT-PCR reads; one entry per CDR3 protein. The data hold 150,000 to 200,000 distinct CDR3 sequences, with 41% observed a single time. The sample consisted of blood, either unsorted or a sorted T cell fraction (not recorded which). Receptors were obtained from a human donor who was either an allogeneic HSCT recipient or a stem cell or donor lymphocyte infusion donor (not recorded which). It is not recorded whose cells these are; they may come from a transplant donor. The CDR3 runs from the conserved cysteine through the conserved F or W. D genes are given only for firm matches. The size field is filled for only some rows; it gives once, few, many or a size class.

DNA: TGTGCCAGCAGTTCTTGGACAGGGGGCCGGGAGACCCAGTACTTC
CDR3: CASSSWTGGRETQYF
V: TRBV6-5
D: TRBD1
size: few
J: TRBJ2-5

DNA: TGCAGCGCCGAAGGCGGGACAGGGGATTACAATGAGCAGTTCTTC
CDR3: CSAEGGTGDYNEQFF
V: TRBV29-1
D: TRBD1
size: NA
J: TRBJ2-1

DNA: TGCAGTGCTAGTTCACACAGGGTATTCACCCCTGAAGCTTTCTTT
CDR3: CSASSHRVFTPEAFF
V: TRBV20-1
D: NA
size: NA
J: TRBJ1-1

DNA: TGTGCCAGCAGTTTAGGTTTTTCTAACTATGGCTACACCTTC
CDR3: CASSLGFSNYGYTF
V: TRBV12-3/TRBV12-4
D: NA
size: NA
J: TRBJ1-2

DNA: TGTGCCAGCAGTTACGGGCCGGACTCCTACAATGAGCAGTTCTTC
CDR3: CASSYGPDSYNEQFF
V: TRBV6-2/TRBV6-3
D: NA
size: NA
J: TRBJ2-1

DNA: TGTGCCAGCAGTCCAACAGGGGGTGGAAACACCATATATTTT
CDR3: CASSPTGGGNTIYF
V: TRBV12-3/TRBV12-4
D: TRBD1
size: few
J: TRBJ1-3

DNA: TGTGCCAGCAGTTACTTTGCAATGTCCGAGCAGTACTTC
CDR3: CASSYFAMSEQYF
V: TRBV6-5
D: NA
size: NA
J: TRBJ2-7

DNA: TGTGCCAGTAGACAGGGAGGAGAGACCCAGTACTTC
CDR3: CASRQGGETQYF
V: TRBV2
D: NA
size: few
J: TRBJ2-5

DNA: TGTGCCAGCAGTTACTCCACCGGGGCCAATTCACCCCTCCACTTT
CDR3: CASSYSTGANSPLHF
V: TRBV6-2/TRBV6-3
D: NA
size: NA
J: TRBJ1-6

DNA: TGCGCCAGCGGTGACAGTCTCAATTCACCCCTCCACTTT
CDR3: CASGDSLNSPLHF
V: TRBV5-1
D: NA
size: few
J: TRBJ1-6

DNA: TGTGCCAGCAATGACCCCGGGGAAGCGGAGGCTTTCTTT
CDR3: CASNDPGEAEAFF
V: TRBV6-2/TRBV6-3
D: NA
size: few
J: TRBJ1-1

DNA: TGTGCCAGCAGTTTGTTCGGGAGGTTCGGGGAGCTGTTTTTT
CDR3: CASSLFGRFGELFF
V: TRBV12-3/TRBV12-4
D: TRBD2
size: few
J: TRBJ2-2

DNA: TGTGCCAGCAGTGACTTGCCCAATGAGCAGTTCTTC
CDR3: CASSDLPNEQFF
V: TRBV2
D: NA
size: NA
J: TRBJ2-1

DNA: TGTGCCACCAGCAGACAGGGGGTGAACACTGAAGCTTTCTTT
CDR3: CATSRQGVNTEAFF
V: TRBV15
D: TRBD1
size: few
J: TRBJ1-1

DNA: TGTGCCAGCAGTTTATCGCAACATCTATACACCTTC
CDR3: CASSLSQHLYTF
V: TRBV12-3/TRBV12-4
D: NA
size: NA
J: TRBJ1-2

DNA: TGCGCCAGCAGCTTGGAGGGACAGGTCGCGGGCTACACCTTC
CDR3: CASSLEGQVAGYTF
V: TRBV5-1
D: TRBD1
size: few
J: TRBJ1-2

DNA: TGTGCCAGCCGTCCCCGGGACGGAAGCACTGAAGCTTTCTTT
CDR3: CASRPRDGSTEAFF
V: TRBV7-9
D: NA
size: few
J: TRBJ1-1

DNA: TGTGCCAGCAGTTATGTGCAGGGCCGCACAGATACGCAGTATTTT
CDR3: CASSYVQGRTDTQYF
V: TRBV6-5
D: NA
size: NA
J: TRBJ2-3

DNA: TGTGCCAGCAGCCAAGAGCCAGGCGATTCACCCCTCCACTTT
CDR3: CASSQEPGDSPLHF
V: TRBV3-1
D: NA
size: NA
J: TRBJ1-6

DNA: TGCAGAGCGGGGGCCAGGGCGAACTATGGCTACACCTTC
CDR3: CRAGARANYGYTF
V: TRBV20-1
D: NA
size: NA
J: TRBJ1-2

DNA: TGTGCCAGCAGCCCAGGACAGGGTACTGAAGCTTTCTTT
CDR3: CASSPGQGTEAFF
V: TRBV9
D: TRBD1
size: many
J: TRBJ1-1

DNA: TGTGCCAGCAGCGGGACAGGGGCCCCCTATGGCTACACCTTC
CDR3: CASSGTGAPYGYTF
V: TRBV9
D: TRBD1
size: few
J: TRBJ1-2

DNA: TGTGCCAGCAGTTCTTATTACAGGGAGTTACGCTACACCTTC
CDR3: CASSSYYRELRYTF
V: TRBV27
D: NA
size: NA
J: TRBJ1-2

DNA: TGCGCCAGCAGCCGAGTAGCGGGAGTCTACAATGAGCAGTTCTTC
CDR3: CASSRVAGVYNEQFF
V: TRBV5-1
D: TRBD2
size: NA
J: TRBJ2-1

DNA: TGTGCCAGCAGTCTAACAGGGGGCACCTCTGAAGCTTTCTTT
CDR3: CASSLTGGTSEAFF
V: TRBV28
D: TRBD1
size: NA
J: TRBJ1-1

DNA: TGTGCCAGCAGTCCGCACAGGGGGGCGCAGGAGAACACTGAAGCTTTCTTT
CDR3: CASSPHRGAQENTEAFF
V: TRBV27
D: TRBD1
size: few
J: TRBJ1-1